These 17 T cell receptor beta chains originate from one sample sequenced in a study of human T cells and chemical hapten exposure. Time point here: patch test 1, 2 weeks after DPC sensitization. Regarding treatment: therapeutic diphenylcyclopropenone sensitization with weekly scalp DPC. TCRdb reanalysed the RACE reads using MiXCR and keeps one entry per CDR3 protein. Here the sample spans about 69,000 distinct CDR3 sequences, 25% to 40% being singletons. The source material was whole blood, sampled in connection with sensitization to the hapten diphenylcyclopropenone (DPC). The receptors come from a man aged 40-55 years with alopecia areata. Some clones in this sample may be carry-over from other donors' samples.

A few counts support this clonotype. The V gene is TRBV24-1, the J gene TRBJ2-7; maybe TRBD1 (5 bases). The V and J ends lost 8 bases and 2 bases respectively, with 15 bases between them. The CDR3 totals 14 residues. CDR1 and CDR2 (germline): KGHDR, SFDVKD. CDR3 in amino acids: CATIRQPDTYEQYF. The CDR3 nucleotides read TGTGCCACCATTCGACAGCCCGACACCTACGAGCAGTACTTC.

In its sample, this clonotype was seen a few times. V gene TRBV7-2 combines with J gene TRBJ1-2; D is perhaps TRBD1 (6 bases). The V end was cut by 5 bases, the J end by 1 base, with 20 bases between. The CDR3 is 17 amino acids. Germline V gene lookup returns CDR1 SGHTA and CDR2 FQGNSA. The CDR3: CASSPSLLTGRNYGYTF. For the CDR3, the DNA is TGTGCCAGCAGCCCAAGCCTCTTGACAGGACGTAACTATGGCTACACCTTC.

The CDR3 is CSARARIGVGNEQFF. DNA of the CDR3: TGCAGTGCTAGAGCCCGGATTGGGGTAGGCAATGAGCAGTTCTTC. The rearrangement uses TRBV20-1 and TRBJ2-1, with unresolved D. V was shortened by 1 base and J by 6 bases, with 16 bases between the two germline ends. Germline CDR1 is DFQATT and CDR2 is SNEGSKA (reference sequence). The CDR3 is made up of 15 amino acids.

The chain has TRBV6-5 and TRBJ2-2; D is unclear. Trimming shortened V by 2 bases and J by 7 bases, and 8 bases separated the two germline ends. Germline V gene data show CDR1 as MNHEY and CDR2 as SVGAGI. The CDR3 contains 13 residues. For the CDR3, the DNA is TGTGCCAGCAGTTACCGTCGAGGCGGGGAGCTGTTTTTT. It is translated as CASSYRRGGELFF.

The chain carries TRBV5-5 and TRBJ1-1, with 7 nucleotides matching TRBD1. V was clipped by 1 base and J by 0 bases; unmatched bases: 6. Germline V CDR1 and CDR2: SGHKS, YYEKEE (reference sequence). This CDR3 is 16 amino acids long. Here the CDR3 DNA reads TGTGCCAGCAGCTTGAACAGGGGTTCCATGAACACTGAAGCTTTCTTT. As protein: CASSLNRGSMNTEAFF.

This clonotype showed up just once. The V gene is TRBV15, the J gene TRBJ2-3, with a possible D match to TRBD1 (5 bases). In germline, CDR1 is LNHNV, CDR2 YYDKDF (reference sequence). V was trimmed by 0 bases and J by 10 bases, leaving 8 bases between them. The CDR3 runs to 12 residues. The CDR3 nucleotides read TGTGCCACCAGCAGAGACAGGGTGGCGCAGTATTTT. Protein product: CATSRDRVAQYF.

This clonotype showed up just a few times. The chain joins TRBV7-3 to TRBJ2-5; 8 nucleotides line up with TRBD2. Germline V gives CDR1 SGHTA, CDR2 FQGTGA. The CDR3 length is 15 residues. After removal of 5 bases from V and 3 bases from J, the junction contained 8 bases not matched to a gene. The DNA of the CDR3 is TGTGCCAGCAGCCCTGGGACTAGGCAGGAAGAGACCCAGTACTTC. Its protein is CASSPGTRQEETQYF.

In its sample, this clonotype was seen a few times. The genes are TRBV5-1 and TRBJ2-1; TRBD2 matches at 7 bases. This CDR3 spans 14 amino acids. The germline CDR1 and CDR2 sequences are SGHRS and YFSETQ. Unmatched junction bases numbered 3, after V lost 0 bases and J lost 6 bases. The CDR3 here is CASSLGGSINEQFF. In DNA form, the CDR3 reads TGCGCCAGCAGCTTGGGCGGGAGCATCAATGAGCAGTTCTTC.

CDR3 DNA: TGTGCCAGCAGTTTAATATCCCGCACGAACACTGAAGCTTTCTTT. Its protein product is CASSLISRTNTEAFF. The chain uses TRBV27 and TRBJ1-1; D gene unclear. Trimming took 2 bases from V and 1 from J, leaving 11 bases between them. The length of the CDR3 is 15 residues. Germline CDR1 and CDR2: MNHEY and SMNVEV (reference sequence).

The chain carries TRBV20-1 and TRBJ1-5; D not certain. V was trimmed by 5 bases and J by 4 bases, leaving 12 bases between them. The CDR3 covers 13 residues. The germline gives CDR1 DFQATT, CDR2 SNEGSKA (reference sequence). In nucleotides, the CDR3 is TGCAGTGCTCGCCGGGATTTAAATCAGCCCCAGCATTTT. Its translation: CSARRDLNQPQHF.

The chain uses TRBV6-5 and TRBJ1-4; possible D gene TRBD1, 5 bases. Germline V gene lookup returns CDR1 MNHEY and CDR2 SVGAGI. Trimming pared 0 bases from V and 2 bases from J, leaving 10 bases between. The CDR3 is 16 residues long. The CDR3 DNA follows: TGTGCCAGCAGTTACTCGTTCACAGGCACTAATGAAAAACTGTTTTTT. Translated, it gives CASSYSFTGTNEKLFF.

The chain uses TRBV20-1 and TRBJ2-7, with D uncertain. Germline V lookup: CDR1 DFQATT, CDR2 SNEGSKA (reference sequence). This CDR3 has 10 amino acids. Trimming removed 5 bases from V and 1 base from J, with 3 bases in between. CDR3 in amino acids: CSASSYEQYF. The CDR3 bases are TGCAGTGCTTCGTCCTACGAGCAGTACTTC.

This clonotype was seen more than once but under ten times. The V gene is TRBV24-1, the J gene TRBJ2-7; D unclear. The V end was cut by 0 bases, the J end by 5 bases, with 7 bases between. The CDR3 runs to 13 residues. Germline V gives CDR1 KGHDR, CDR2 SFDVKD. The CDR3 DNA follows: TGTGCCACCAGTGATTTGGTCAGCGACGAGCAGTACTTC. Translating gives CATSDLVSDEQYF.

The chain uses TRBV12-3 or TRBV12-4 and TRBJ1-2; D is ambiguous. With 6 bases removed from V and 6 bases from J, the gap between germline ends came to 11 bases. The CDR3 extends over 12 amino acids. In nucleotides, the CDR3 is TGTGCCAGCAGCCAACGTAAAGATGGCTACACCTTC. The encoded protein is CASSQRKDGYTF.

This clonotype came up a few times. This chain connects TRBV4-2 to TRBJ2-6; TRBD1 aligns across 7 bases. The ends lost 1 base at V and 1 base at J; junction bases unmatched: 10. The CDR3 length is 19 residues. The germline CDR1 and CDR2 sequences are LGHNA and YNFKEQ. CDR3 protein: CASSQGGTALVSGANVLTF. Here the CDR3 DNA reads TGTGCCAGCAGCCAAGGAGGGACAGCCTTGGTGTCTGGGGCCAACGTCCTGACTTTC.

The chain recombines TRBV24-1 with TRBJ2-2; TRBD2 aligns across 7 bases. The trim removed 7 bases at V and 7 bases at J, leaving 8 bases unmatched. The germline gives CDR1 KGHDR, CDR2 SFDVKD. This CDR3 is built from 14 residues. CDR3 in amino acids: CATRTSTVDGELFF. As DNA, the CDR3 is TGTGCCACCAGGACTAGCACGGTTGACGGGGAGCTGTTTTTT.

The chain joins TRBV7-6 to TRBJ1-3, with D uncertain. The CDR3 consists of 14 residues. V lost 4 bases and J 0 bases, leaving 7 bases between the germline ends. Germline V CDR1 and CDR2: SGHVS, FNYEAQ. The CDR3 nucleotides are TGTGCCAGCAGCTCGGCCCTCTCTGGAAACACCATATATTTT. Translated, it gives CASSSALSGNTIYF.